This note documents a single T cell receptor (beta chain) sequence. Its antigen is as yet unknown. The sample is drawn from a study of human T cells and chemical hapten exposure. Study context: Slight volume differences across pooled libraries mainly accounted for varying per-sample TCR yields.

Study observations and caveats: There was alopecia in the donors, so their immune response may differ from that of healthy people.

TCRdb analysed the RACE reads with MiXCR anew, one entry per CDR3 protein. The profile covers roughly 100,000 distinct CDR3 sequences, with 8% to 13% appearing a single time and under 4.5% taken by the ten largest. The time point denotes: patch test 1, 2 weeks after DPC sensitization. The treatment denotes: therapeutic diphenylcyclopropenone sensitization with weekly scalp DPC. The TCR comes from a woman aged 40-49 years with alopecia areata. Some clones in this sample may be carry-over from other donors' samples. This specimen was whole blood, taken in connection with sensitization to the hapten diphenylcyclopropenone (DPC).

CDR3 bases: TGCAGTGCCTTTAGCGGGAGGAGCAATGAGCAGTTCTTC. Its translation is CSAFSGRSNEQFF. This sequence joins TRBV20-1 and TRBJ2-1, with 10 positions matching TRBD2. The CDR3 totals 13 residues. The V and J ends lost 6 bases and 6 bases, in that order; junction bases with no gene match: 5. Germline V gene sequence: CDR1 DFQATT, CDR2 SNEGSKA (reference sequence).